The 2 T cell receptor beta chains below were found in one sample sequenced in a study of shared T cell receptors in the human thymus. Here immunoSEQ multiplex PCR was the method, and the copy in TCRdb shows in-frame clones only, minus some. The repertoire holds about 380,000 clones, with 85% to 95% as singletons. Sequenced: thymocytes. All receptors come from a human donor.

The chain has TRBV18 and TRBJ2-5, with 7 bases that match TRBD1. J was trimmed by 7 bases and V by 4 bases; bases with no gene match: 15. The CDR3 spans 16 residues. Germline V gives CDR1 KGHSH, CDR2 LQKENI. CDR3 loop: CASSRQGRVQESTQYF. DNA for the CDR3: TGTGCCAGCTCACGACAGGGAAGAGTCCAAGAGTCGACCCAGTACTTC.

The chain carries TRBV13 and TRBJ2-5; D unresolved. In germline, CDR1 is PRHDT, CDR2 FYEKMQ (reference sequence). The germline V and J ends were trimmed by 2 bases and 5 bases, with 15 bases remaining between them. The CDR3 totals 15 residues. CDR3 residues: CASSLIRTHGETQYF. CDR3 bases: TGTGCCAGCAGCTTAATCCGGACCCACGGGGAGACCCAGTACTTC.